A selection of T cell receptor beta chains follows, all from one sample in a study of liver allograft versus peripheral blood T cells. TCRdb analysed the reads with MiXCR anew, one entry per CDR3 protein. The table lists around 2,500 distinct CDR3 sequences, about a sixth of them singletons. The receptor set was obtained from a human patient who had a liver transplant. Some of the T cells might come from the graft donor. Both conserved end residues are part of each CDR3. Fields, in order: V gene, clone size, J gene, D gene, CDR3 protein, CDR3 DNA. A D gene is named only where the DNA matches it firmly. Size is omitted from some rows. Given values are once, few, many or a class for expanded clones.

TRBV20-1	medium-sized	TRBJ1-5	NA	CSARDLESNQPQHF	TGCAGTGCTAGAGATCTGGAAAGCAATCAGCCCCAGCATTTT
TRBV20-1	NA	TRBJ2-7	TRBD2	CSARDSTTSGDPYEQYF	TGCAGTGCTAGAGATTCGACGACTAGCGGGGACCCCTACGAGCAGTACTTC
TRBV6-5	medium-sized	TRBJ2-7	TRBD1	CASSSTGTGVEQYF	TGTGCCAGCAGTTCGACCGGGACAGGGGTCGAGCAGTACTTC
TRBV6-6	medium-sized	TRBJ1-2	NA	CASSYGPAGGYTF	TGTGCCAGCAGTTACGGGCCGGCGGGCGGCTACACCTTC
TRBV11-2	NA	TRBJ2-3	TRBD2	CASSLQLAGYIDTQYF	TGTGCCAGCAGCTTACAACTAGCGGGATACATAGATACGCAGTATTTT
TRBV13	few	TRBJ2-3	TRBD2	CASSQSERGPTDTQYF	TGTGCCAGCAGCCAATCCGAGCGGGGACCCACAGATACGCAGTATTTT
TRBV27	large	TRBJ1-2	NA	CATQGGANYGYTF	TGTGCCACCCAAGGTGGGGCTAACTATGGCTACACCTTC
TRBV19	medium-sized	TRBJ1-2	TRBD1	CASSTPWTGGYGYTF	TGTGCCAGTAGTACCCCCTGGACAGGGGGCTATGGCTACACCTTC
TRBV11-2	NA	TRBJ2-1	NA	CASSLDRGSSYNEQFF	TGTGCCAGCAGCTTAGATAGGGGAAGCTCCTACAATGAGCAGTTCTTC
TRBV11-1	medium-sized	TRBJ1-2	NA	CASSLGRLAEYGYTF	TGTGCCAGCAGCTTAGGCCGGTTGGCGGAGTATGGCTACACCTTC
TRBV19	medium-sized	TRBJ1-2	NA	CASSIKGSNGYTF	TGTGCCAGTAGTATAAAAGGGTCTAATGGCTACACCTTC
TRBV6-5	medium-sized	TRBJ1-5	TRBD1	CASSPGQGGNQPQHF	TGTGCCAGCAGTCCCGGACAGGGAGGCAATCAGCCCCAGCATTTT
TRBV19	medium-sized	TRBJ1-5	NA	CASSFEAINQPQHF	TGTGCCAGTAGTTTCGAGGCAATCAATCAGCCCCAGCATTTT
TRBV7-9	medium-sized	TRBJ2-7	NA	CASQGTQYEQYF	TGTGCCAGCCAGGGGACGCAGTACGAGCAGTACTTC
TRBV5-4	medium-sized	TRBJ1-2	TRBD1	CASTGQGALDYGYTF	TGTGCCAGCACCGGACAGGGGGCGCTCGACTATGGCTACACCTTC
TRBV7-2	few	TRBJ2-3	NA	CASSPLISTDTQYF	TGTGCCAGCAGCCCTTTGATCAGCACAGATACGCAGTATTTT
TRBV6-5	medium-sized	TRBJ2-2	NA	CASTSLLGRVGELFF	TGTGCCAGCACCTCTCTCCTAGGAAGGGTCGGGGAGCTGTTTTTT
TRBV13	medium-sized	TRBJ1-2	NA	CASSGVNRDYGYTF	TGTGCCAGCAGCGGCGTTAACAGGGACTATGGCTACACCTTC
TRBV16	medium-sized	TRBJ1-1	NA	CASSQGSPEAFF	TGTGCCAGCAGCCAGGGGAGCCCTGAAGCTTTCTTT
TRBV2	NA	TRBJ2-1	NA	CAITGGYNEQFF	TGTGCCATTACCGGGGGTTACAATGAGCAGTTCTTC
TRBV12-3/TRBV12-4	medium-sized	TRBJ1-2	NA	CASKRLGFGYTF	TGTGCCAGCAAGAGGTTGGGGTTTGGCTACACCTTC
TRBV30	medium-sized	TRBJ1-4	NA	CAWISGKKLFF	TGTGCCTGGATTTCCGGAAAAAAACTGTTTTTT
TRBV12-3/TRBV12-4	medium-sized	TRBJ2-7	NA	CASTGDMSYEQYF	TGTGCCAGCACCGGGGACATGTCCTACGAGCAGTACTTC
TRBV9	NA	TRBJ2-7	NA	CASSVEGTGSYEQYF	TGTGCCAGCAGCGTAGAGGGAACAGGTTCCTACGAGCAGTACTTC
TRBV9	medium-sized	TRBJ1-5	NA	CASSVGGEEGRDQPQHF	TGTGCCAGCAGCGTAGGCGGGGAAGAGGGTCGCGATCAGCCCCAGCATTTT
TRBV11-2	medium-sized	TRBJ2-1	TRBD2	CASSLGPAGGYNEQFF	TGTGCCAGCAGCTTAGGTCCGGCGGGGGGGTACAATGAGCAGTTCTTC
TRBV27	medium-sized	TRBJ1-1	NA	CASSPQGEGPTEAFF	TGTGCCAGCAGTCCGCAAGGGGAGGGGCCCACTGAAGCTTTCTTT
TRBV5-4	medium-sized	TRBJ2-1	NA	CASSLAGWVHEQFF	TGTGCCAGCAGCTTGGCCGGTTGGGTCCATGAGCAGTTCTTC
TRBV6-5	medium-sized	TRBJ2-1	NA	CASSYPLTPNEQFF	TGTGCCAGCAGTTACCCACTGACCCCAAATGAGCAGTTCTTC
TRBV4-1	NA	TRBJ2-4	NA	CASSQDTPVNIQYF	TGCGCCAGCAGCCAAGATACCCCGGTAAACATTCAGTACTTC